This record covers a single TCR beta chain. Its antigen remains unknown. Primers: 60 Vbeta forward and 13 Jbeta reverse. Clones were sequenced by immunoSEQ multiplex PCR, and TCRdb holds only the in-frame ones, with some missing. The sample carries more than 110,000 clones, just under 85% recorded once. CDR3 length: 17 amino acids. Germline assignment: CDR1 SGHVS and CDR2 FNYEAQ. The V end was cut by 5 bases, the J end by 0 bases, with 17 bases between. These data come from a study of cytomegalovirus exposure and HLA in healthy donors. Looking at the study overall: Tens of millions of unique TCRs from HLA-typed donors were held in an early release of data. Study-wide results and caveats: Later examination showed HLA-associated TCR beta chains had greater clonal expansion than equally common others. A later analysis revealed that TCR association rates differed between HLA loci, peaking at DRB1 and bottoming out at HLA-C. Several V segments, TRBV6-2 and TRBV6-3 among them, could not be told apart and were dropped.

Specimen: PBMCs. The rearrangement joins TRBV7-6 to TRBJ1-5; D might be TRBD1 (5 bases). The receptor comes from a man aged 25 to 45 in good health and CMV-seropositive. CDR3 coding DNA: TGTGCCAGCAGCGCCCCGGGGGAGGGCCATAGCAATCAGCCCCAGCATTTT. As protein: CASSAPGEGHSNQPQHF.